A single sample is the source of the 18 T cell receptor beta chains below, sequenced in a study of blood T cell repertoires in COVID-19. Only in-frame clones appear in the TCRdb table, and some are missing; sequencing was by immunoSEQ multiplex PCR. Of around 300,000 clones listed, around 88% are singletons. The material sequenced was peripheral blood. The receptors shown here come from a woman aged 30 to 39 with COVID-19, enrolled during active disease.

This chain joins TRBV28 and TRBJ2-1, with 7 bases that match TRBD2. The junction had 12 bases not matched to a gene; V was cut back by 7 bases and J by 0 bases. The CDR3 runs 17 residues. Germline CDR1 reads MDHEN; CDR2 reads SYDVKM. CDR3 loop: CASILRVGGISYNEQFF. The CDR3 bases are TGTGCCAGCATCCTGCGGGTCGGGGGGATCTCCTACAATGAGCAGTTCTTC.

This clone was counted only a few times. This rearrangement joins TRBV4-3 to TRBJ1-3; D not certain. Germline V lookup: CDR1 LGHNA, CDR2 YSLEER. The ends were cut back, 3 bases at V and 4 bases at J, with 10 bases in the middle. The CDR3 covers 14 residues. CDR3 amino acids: CASSQAGSGNTIYF. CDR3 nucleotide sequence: TGCGCCAGCAGCCAGGCAGGTTCGGGAAACACCATATATTTT.

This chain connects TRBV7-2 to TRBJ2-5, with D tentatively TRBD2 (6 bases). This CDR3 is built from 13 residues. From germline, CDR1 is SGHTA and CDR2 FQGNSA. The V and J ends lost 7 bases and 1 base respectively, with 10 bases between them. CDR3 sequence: CASTRGTQETQYF. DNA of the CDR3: TGTGCCAGCACCCGGGGGACCCAAGAGACCCAGTACTTC.

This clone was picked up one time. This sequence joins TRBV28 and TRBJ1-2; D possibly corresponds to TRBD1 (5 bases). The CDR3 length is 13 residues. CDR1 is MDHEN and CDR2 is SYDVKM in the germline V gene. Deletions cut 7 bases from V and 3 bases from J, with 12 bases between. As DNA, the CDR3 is TGTGCCAGCACCCCCCCCAGGGACTATGGCTACACCTTC. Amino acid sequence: CASTPPRDYGYTF.

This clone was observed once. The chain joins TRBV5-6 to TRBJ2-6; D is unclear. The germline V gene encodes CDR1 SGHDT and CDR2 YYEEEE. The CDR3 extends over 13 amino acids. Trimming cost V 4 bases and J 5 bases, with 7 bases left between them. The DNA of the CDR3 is TGTGCCAGCAGCCTCCCTCGGGCCAACGTCCTGACTTTC. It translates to CASSLPRANVLTF.

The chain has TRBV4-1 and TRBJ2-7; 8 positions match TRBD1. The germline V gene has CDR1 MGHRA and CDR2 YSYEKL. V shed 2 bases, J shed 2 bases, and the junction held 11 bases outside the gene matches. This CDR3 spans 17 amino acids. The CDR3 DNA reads TGCGCCAGCAGCCAAACCTCCGGGACAGGTACTGCCTACGAGCAGTACTTC. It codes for CASSQTSGTGTAYEQYF.

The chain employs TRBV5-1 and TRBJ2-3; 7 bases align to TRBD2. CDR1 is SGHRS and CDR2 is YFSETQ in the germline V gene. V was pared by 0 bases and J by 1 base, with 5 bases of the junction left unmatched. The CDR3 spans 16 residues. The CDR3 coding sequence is TGCGCCAGCAGCTTGGGCGGGGGACGGGGCACAGATACGCAGTATTTT. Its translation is CASSLGGGRGTDTQYF.

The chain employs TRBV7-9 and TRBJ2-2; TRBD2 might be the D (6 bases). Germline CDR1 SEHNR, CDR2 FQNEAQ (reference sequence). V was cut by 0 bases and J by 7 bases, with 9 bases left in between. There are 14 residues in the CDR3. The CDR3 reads CASSLAGEVGELFF. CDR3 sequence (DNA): TGTGCCAGCAGCTTAGCAGGGGAGGTCGGGGAGCTGTTTTTT.

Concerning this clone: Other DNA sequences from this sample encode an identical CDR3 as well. CDR3 in amino acids: CASSQDRGYEQYV. CDR3 bases: TGCGCCAGCAGCCAAGACAGGGGTTACGAGCAGTACGTC. The J gene is TRBJ2-7, the V gene TRBV4-1; possible D gene TRBD1, 6 bases. The germline V gene has CDR1 MGHRA and CDR2 YSYEKL. This CDR3 contains 13 residues. V was cut by 0 bases and J by 4 bases, with 7 bases left in between.

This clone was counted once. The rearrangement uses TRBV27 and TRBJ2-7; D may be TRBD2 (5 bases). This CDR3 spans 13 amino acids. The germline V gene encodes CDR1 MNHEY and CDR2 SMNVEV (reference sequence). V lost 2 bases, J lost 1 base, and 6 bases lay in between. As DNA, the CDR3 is TGTGCCAGCAGTTTAGGACTGTCCTACGAGCAGTACTTC. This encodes CASSLGLSYEQYF.

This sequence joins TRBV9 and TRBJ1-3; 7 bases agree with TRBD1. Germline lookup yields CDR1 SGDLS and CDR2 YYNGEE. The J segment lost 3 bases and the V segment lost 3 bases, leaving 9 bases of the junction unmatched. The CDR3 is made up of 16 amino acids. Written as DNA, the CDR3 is TGTGCCAGCAGCGAGGGCGACAGGGTTGGTGGAAACACCATATATTTT. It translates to CASSEGDRVGGNTIYF.

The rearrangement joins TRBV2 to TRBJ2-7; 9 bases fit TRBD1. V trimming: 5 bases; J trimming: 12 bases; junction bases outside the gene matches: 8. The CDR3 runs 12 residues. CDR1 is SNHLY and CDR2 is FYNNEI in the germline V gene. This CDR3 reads CASSRQGEMVYV. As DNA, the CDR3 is TGTGCCAGCAGTAGACAGGGGGAAATGGTGTACGTC.

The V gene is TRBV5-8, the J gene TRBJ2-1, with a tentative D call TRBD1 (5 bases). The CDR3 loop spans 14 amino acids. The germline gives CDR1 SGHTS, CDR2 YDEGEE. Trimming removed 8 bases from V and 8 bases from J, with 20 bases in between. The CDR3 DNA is TGTGCCAGTAACAGGTTGGCCCTACACGATGAGCAGTTCTTC. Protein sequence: CASNRLALHDEQFF.

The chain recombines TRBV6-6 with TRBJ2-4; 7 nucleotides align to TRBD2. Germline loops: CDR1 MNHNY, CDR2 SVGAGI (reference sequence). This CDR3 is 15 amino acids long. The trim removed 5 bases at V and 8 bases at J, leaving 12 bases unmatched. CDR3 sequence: CASSATSSGVDIQYF. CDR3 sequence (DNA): TGTGCCAGCAGTGCCACCTCGAGCGGGGTTGACATTCAGTACTTC.

The CDR3 nucleotides are TGTGCCAGCAGTGAACCACTCCGACTGACTAGCGGGGGGGCCGAGGGGACAGATACGCAGTATTTT. As protein: CASSEPLRLTSGGAEGTDTQYF. The chain joins TRBV2 to TRBJ2-3; 14 positions agree with TRBD2. V shed 2 bases, J shed 3 bases, and the junction held 19 bases outside the gene matches. The CDR3 contains 22 residues. The V gene's germline CDR1 is SNHLY and CDR2 FYNNEI.

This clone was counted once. Here the CDR3 DNA reads TGTGCCAGCAGAGAAACCGGGACAGGGAAAGAGACCCAGTACTTC. Translating gives CASRETGTGKETQYF. The chain couples TRBV2 to TRBJ2-5; TRBD1 aligns across 9 bases. J lost 3 bases, V lost 6 bases, and 8 bases had no gene match. From germline, CDR1 is SNHLY and CDR2 FYNNEI. The CDR3 loop spans 15 amino acids.

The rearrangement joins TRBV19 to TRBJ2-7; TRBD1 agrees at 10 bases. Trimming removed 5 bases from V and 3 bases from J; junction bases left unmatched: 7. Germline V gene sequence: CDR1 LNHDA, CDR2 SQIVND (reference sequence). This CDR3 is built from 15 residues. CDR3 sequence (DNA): TGTGCCAGTAGTGGGGGGGACAGGGGAGACTACGAGCAGTACGTC. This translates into CASSGGDRGDYEQYV.

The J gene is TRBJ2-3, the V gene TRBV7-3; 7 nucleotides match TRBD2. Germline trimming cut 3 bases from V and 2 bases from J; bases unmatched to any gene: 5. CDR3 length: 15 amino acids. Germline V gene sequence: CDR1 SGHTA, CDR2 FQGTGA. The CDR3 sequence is CASSLAAGPTDTQYF. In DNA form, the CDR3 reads TGTGCCAGCAGCTTGGCAGCGGGGCCCACAGATACGCAGTATTTT.